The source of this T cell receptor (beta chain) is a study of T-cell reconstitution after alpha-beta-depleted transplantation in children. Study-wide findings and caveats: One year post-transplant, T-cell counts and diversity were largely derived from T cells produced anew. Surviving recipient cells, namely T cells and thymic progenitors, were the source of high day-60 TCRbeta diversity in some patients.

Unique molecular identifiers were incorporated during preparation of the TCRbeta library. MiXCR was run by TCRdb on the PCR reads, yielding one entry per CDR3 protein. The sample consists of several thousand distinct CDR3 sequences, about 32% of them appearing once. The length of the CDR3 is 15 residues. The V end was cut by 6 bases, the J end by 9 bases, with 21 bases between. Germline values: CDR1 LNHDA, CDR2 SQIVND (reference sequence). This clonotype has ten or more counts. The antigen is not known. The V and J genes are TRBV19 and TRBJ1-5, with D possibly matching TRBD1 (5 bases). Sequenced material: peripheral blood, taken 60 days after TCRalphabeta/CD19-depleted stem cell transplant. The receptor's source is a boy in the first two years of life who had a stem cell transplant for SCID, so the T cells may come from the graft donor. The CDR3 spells CASSREGGRNGPQHF. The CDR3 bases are TGTGCCAGTAGCAGGGAAGGAGGGCGGAATGGGCCCCAGCATTTT.